This record looks at one T cell receptor (beta chain) sequence and its context. As originally analysed: Estimated nucleated cell counts came from reference gene primer amplification. Some clones are missing from TCRdb's copy, which holds only in-frame ones; the method was immunoSEQ multiplex PCR. The V and J calls and the clone size are those of that table, but D and trimming were determined from the DNA. The sample holds some 100,000 clones, almost 80% seen once. This sample is part of a study of blood T cell repertoires in COVID-19. In the study overall: Sites in the United States, Italy and Spain provided acute and convalescent COVID-19 samples. From T cells, B-cell-depleted T cells, or PBMCs came the material, which was cDNA or gDNA.

The germline CDR1 and CDR2 sequences are MNHEY and SMNVEV (reference sequence). The trim removed 2 bases at V and 0 bases at J, leaving 3 bases unmatched. The CDR3 covers 15 residues. This TCR was sampled from a man aged 65 to 79 with active or convalescent COVID-19. Sequenced material: peripheral blood. The chain carries TRBV27 and TRBJ1-1; 7 bases map to TRBD1. The CDR3 reads CASSLGGTVNTEAFF. For the CDR3, the DNA is TGTGCCAGCAGTTTAGGGGGGACAGTGAACACTGAAGCTTTCTTT.